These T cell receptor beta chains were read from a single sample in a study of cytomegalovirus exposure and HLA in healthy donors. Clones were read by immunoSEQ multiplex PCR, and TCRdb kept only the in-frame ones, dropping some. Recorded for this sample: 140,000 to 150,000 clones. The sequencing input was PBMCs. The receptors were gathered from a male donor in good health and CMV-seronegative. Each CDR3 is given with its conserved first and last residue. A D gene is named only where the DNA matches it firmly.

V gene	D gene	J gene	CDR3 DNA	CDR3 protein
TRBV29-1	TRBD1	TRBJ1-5	TGCAGCGTTGCCGGGACAGGGGCATCAGGTCAGCCCCAGCATTTT	CSVAGTGASGQPQHF
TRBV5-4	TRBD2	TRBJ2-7	TGTGCCAGCAGCTTGGGGAGCGGGGGTGTCGCCTACGAGCAGTACTTC	CASSLGSGGVAYEQYF
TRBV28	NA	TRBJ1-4	TGTGCCAGCAGTTCAGGTAGTTTTGAAAAACTGTTTTTT	CASSSGSFEKLFF
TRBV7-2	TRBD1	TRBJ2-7	TGTGCCAGCAGCTGGTCTCAGGGGGCCCGTTACGAGCAGTACTTC	CASSWSQGARYEQYF
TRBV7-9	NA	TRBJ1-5	TGTGCCAGCAGCCAAGGAGGGATTTATCAGCCCCAGCATTTT	CASSQGGIYQPQHF
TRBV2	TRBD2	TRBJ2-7	TGTGCCAGCAGGGAACTAGCGGGAGGGCCCAACGAGCAGTACTTC	CASRELAGGPNEQYF
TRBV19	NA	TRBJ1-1	TGTGCCAGTAGTGCCTCCGGGACATGGAACACTGAAGCTTTCTTT	CASSASGTWNTEAFF
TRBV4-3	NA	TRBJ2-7	TGCGCCAGCAGCCAAGCTAAGGGGCCGGCCTACGAGCAGTACTTC	CASSQAKGPAYEQYF
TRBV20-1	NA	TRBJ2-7	TGCAGTGTGCCGAGTTCCTACGAGCAGTACTTC	CSVPSSYEQYF
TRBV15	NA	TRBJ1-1	TGTGCCACCAGCAGAGTGGTGGGGAGGGGGAACACTGAAGCTTTCTTT	CATSRVVGRGNTEAFF
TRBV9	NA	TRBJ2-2	TGTGCCAGCAGCGGAATTGGGGGGTTCGGGGAGCTGTTTTTT	CASSGIGGFGELFF
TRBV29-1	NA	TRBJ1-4	TGCAGCGTTGCTTGGCAGTTTAATGAAAAACTGTTTTTT	CSVAWQFNEKLFF
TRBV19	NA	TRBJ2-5	TGTGCCAGTAGTCCGCGGGCGAGGGCGGCGCGGGAGACCCAGTACTTC	CASSPRARAARETQYF
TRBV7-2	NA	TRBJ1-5	TGTGCCAGCAGCTTCTACGTTAATAACAATCAGCCCCAGCATTTT	CASSFYVNNNQPQHF
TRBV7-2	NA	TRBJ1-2	TGTGCCAGCAGCCCCGGTACCTCTAACTATGGCTACACCTTC	CASSPGTSNYGYTF
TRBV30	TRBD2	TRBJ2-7	TGTGCCTGGAGTTGGACTAGCGGTTTTTACGAGCAGTACTTC	CAWSWTSGFYEQYF
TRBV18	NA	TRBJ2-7	TGTGCCAGCTCACCACTCTCAACAGCTCATCCAGCCTACGAGCAGTACTTC	CASSPLSTAHPAYEQYF
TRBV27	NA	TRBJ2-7	TGTGCCAGCAGTTTGGGGGCCAGGGCTACCTACGAGCAGTACTTC	CASSLGARATYEQYF
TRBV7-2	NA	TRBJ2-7	TGTGCCAGCTCCCAGGGCCGCGCGGGGTACGAGCAGTACTTC	CASSQGRAGYEQYF
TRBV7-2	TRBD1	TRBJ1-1	TGTGCCAGCAGCTTAGAAGCCGGGACAGGGTTCTCCGCTGAAGCTTTCTTT	CASSLEAGTGFSAEAFF
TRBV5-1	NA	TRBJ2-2	TGCGCCAGCAGCTTGGGTCCCTCGAACACCGGGGAGCTGTTTTTT	CASSLGPSNTGELFF
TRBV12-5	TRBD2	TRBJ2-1	TGTGCTAGTGGTGCCGCGACAGCGGGGGGGAGCTCCTACAATGAGCAGTTCTTC	CASGAATAGGSSYNEQFF
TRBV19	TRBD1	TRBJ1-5	TGTGCCAGTAGTGGGACAGGGCCCAATCAGCCCCAGCATTTT	CASSGTGPNQPQHF
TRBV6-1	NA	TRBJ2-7	TGTGCCAGCAGTGATAACGAAGCGGGACAAGGATATCTCCAGTACTTC	CASSDNEAGQGYLQYF
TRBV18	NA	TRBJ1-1	TGTGCCAGCTCACCAGTGTCCCCAGGTACGTTGGCCTGGATGAACACTGAAGCTTTCTTT	CASSPVSPGTLAWMNTEAFF
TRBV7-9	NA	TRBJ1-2	TGTGCCAGCAGCCATACAACCAAATCCTTCTATGGCTACACCTTC	CASSHTTKSFYGYTF
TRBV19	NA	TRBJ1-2	TGTGCCAGTAGTACTTCGCGGAGATATGGCTACACCTTC	CASSTSRRYGYTF